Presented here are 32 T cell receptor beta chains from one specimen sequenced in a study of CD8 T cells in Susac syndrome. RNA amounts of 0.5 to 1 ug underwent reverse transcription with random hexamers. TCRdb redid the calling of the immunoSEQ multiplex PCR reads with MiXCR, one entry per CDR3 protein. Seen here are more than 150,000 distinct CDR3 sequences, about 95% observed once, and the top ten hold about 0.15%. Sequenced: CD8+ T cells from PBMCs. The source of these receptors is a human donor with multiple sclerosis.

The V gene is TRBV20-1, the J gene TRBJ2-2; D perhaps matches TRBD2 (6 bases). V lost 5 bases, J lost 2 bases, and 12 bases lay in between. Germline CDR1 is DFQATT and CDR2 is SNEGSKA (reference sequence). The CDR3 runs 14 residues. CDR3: CSAASGDNTGELFF. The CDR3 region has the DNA TGCAGTGCTGCGTCGGGGGACAACACCGGGGAGCTGTTTTTT.

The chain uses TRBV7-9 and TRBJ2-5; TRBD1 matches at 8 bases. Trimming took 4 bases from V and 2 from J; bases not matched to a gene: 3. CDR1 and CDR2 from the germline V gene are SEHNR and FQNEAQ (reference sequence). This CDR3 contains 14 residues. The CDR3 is CASSSRTGQETQYF. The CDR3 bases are TGTGCCAGCAGCTCCCGGACAGGGCAAGAGACCCAGTACTTC.

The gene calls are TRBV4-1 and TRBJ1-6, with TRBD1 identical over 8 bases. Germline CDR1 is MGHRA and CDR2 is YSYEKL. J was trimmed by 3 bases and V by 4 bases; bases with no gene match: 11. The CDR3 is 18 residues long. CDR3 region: CASSPTPGQAIYNSPLHF. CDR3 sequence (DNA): TGCGCCAGCAGCCCGACCCCGGGACAGGCCATCTATAATTCACCCCTCCACTTT.

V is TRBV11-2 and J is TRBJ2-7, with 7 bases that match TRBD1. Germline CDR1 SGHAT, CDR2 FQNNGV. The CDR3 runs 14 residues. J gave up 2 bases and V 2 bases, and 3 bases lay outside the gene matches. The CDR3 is CASSLPDRPYEQYF. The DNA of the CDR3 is TGTGCCAGCAGCTTACCGGACAGGCCCTACGAGCAGTACTTC.

The CDR3 DNA sequence: TGTGCCAGCAGTGCGACTGAGCAGTACGTC. Translating it yields CASSATEQYV. The chain has TRBV2 and TRBJ2-7; D is unresolved. Germline V gene lookup returns CDR1 SNHLY and CDR2 FYNNEI. The CDR3 runs 10 residues. The V end lost 4 bases, the J end lost 7 bases, and 5 bases lay between the germline ends.

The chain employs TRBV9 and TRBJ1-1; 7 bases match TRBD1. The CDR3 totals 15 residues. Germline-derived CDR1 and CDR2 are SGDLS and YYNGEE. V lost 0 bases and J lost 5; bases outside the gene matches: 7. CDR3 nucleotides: TGTGCCAGCAGCGTAGCGGGAGGGGGCCCTACTGAAGCTTTCTTT. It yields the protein CASSVAGGGPTEAFF.

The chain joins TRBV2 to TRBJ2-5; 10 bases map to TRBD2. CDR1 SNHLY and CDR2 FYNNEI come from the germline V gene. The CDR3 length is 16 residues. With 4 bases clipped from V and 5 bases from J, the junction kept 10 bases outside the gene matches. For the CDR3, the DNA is TGTGCCAGCAGTGGTTTAAAACTAGCGGGGTTGGAGACCCAGTACTTC. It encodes CASSGLKLAGLETQYF.

In DNA, the CDR3 is TGCAGCATACAACATGAGCAGTTCTTC. It translates to CSIQHEQFF. V gene TRBV29-1 combines with J gene TRBJ2-1; unclear D gene. CDR3 length: 9 amino acids. Germline V lookup: CDR1 SQVTM, CDR2 ANQGSEA. The V gene lost 8 bases and the J gene lost 8 bases, with 7 bases spanning the gap.

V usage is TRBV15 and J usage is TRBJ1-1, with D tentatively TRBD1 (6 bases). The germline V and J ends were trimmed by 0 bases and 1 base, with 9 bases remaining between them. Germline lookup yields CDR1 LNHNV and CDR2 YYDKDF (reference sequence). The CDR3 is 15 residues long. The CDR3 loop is CATSRDRGRNTEAFF. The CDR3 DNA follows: TGTGCCACCAGCAGAGATCGGGGGCGGAACACTGAAGCTTTCTTT.

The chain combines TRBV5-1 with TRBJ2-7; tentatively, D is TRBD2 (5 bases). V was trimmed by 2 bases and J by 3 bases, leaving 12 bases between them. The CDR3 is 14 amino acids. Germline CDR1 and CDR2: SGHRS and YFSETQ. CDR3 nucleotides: TGCGCCAGCAGCTTAGGGAGTAGCAACTACGAGCAGTACTTC. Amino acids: CASSLGSSNYEQYF. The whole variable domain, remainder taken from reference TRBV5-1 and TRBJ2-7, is KAGVTQTPRYLIKTRGQQVTLSCSPISGHRSVSWYQQTPGQGLQFLFEYFSETQRNKGNFPGRFSGRQFSNSRSEMNVSTLELGDSALYLCASSLGSSNYEQYFGPGTRLTVT.

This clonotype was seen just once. The CDR3 spells CASSATYPGTGGDLDGYTF. The CDR3 region has the DNA TGTGCCAGCAGTGCGACCTACCCCGGGACAGGGGGAGATTTGGATGGCTACACCTTC. The chain is built from TRBV12-3 or TRBV12-4 and TRBJ1-2, with TRBD1 matching 11 bases. After removal of 5 bases from V and 6 bases from J, the junction contained 20 bases not matched to a gene. The CDR3 extends over 19 amino acids.

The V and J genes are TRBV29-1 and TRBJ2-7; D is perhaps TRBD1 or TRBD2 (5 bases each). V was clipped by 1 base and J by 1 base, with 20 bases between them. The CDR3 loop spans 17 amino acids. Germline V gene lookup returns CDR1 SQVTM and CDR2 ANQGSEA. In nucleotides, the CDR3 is TGCAGCGTTGAAGTCGAATTCTCCCGAGAGGGGTCCTACGAGCAGTACTTC. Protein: CSVEVEFSREGSYEQYF.

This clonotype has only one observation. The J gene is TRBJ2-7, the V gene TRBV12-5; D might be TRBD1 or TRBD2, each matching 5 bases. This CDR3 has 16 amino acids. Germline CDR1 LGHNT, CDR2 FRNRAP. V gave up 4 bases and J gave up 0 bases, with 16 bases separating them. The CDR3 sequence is CASGWDLTRSSYEQYV. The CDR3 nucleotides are TGTGCTAGTGGTTGGGACCTAACGAGGAGCTCCTACGAGCAGTACGTC.

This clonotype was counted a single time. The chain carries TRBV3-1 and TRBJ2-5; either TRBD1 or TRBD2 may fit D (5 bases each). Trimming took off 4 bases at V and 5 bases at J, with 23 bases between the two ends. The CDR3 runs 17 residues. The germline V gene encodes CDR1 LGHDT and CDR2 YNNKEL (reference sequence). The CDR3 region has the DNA TGTGCCAGCAGCCGGCCGGGGCAGGGACCACTTCGGGAGACCCAGTACTTC. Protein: CASSRPGQGPLRETQYF.

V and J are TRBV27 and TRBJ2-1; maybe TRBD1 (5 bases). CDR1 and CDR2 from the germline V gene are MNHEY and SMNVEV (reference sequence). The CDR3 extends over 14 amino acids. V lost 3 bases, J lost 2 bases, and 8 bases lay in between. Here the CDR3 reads CASSFLGAYNEQFF. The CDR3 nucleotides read TGTGCCAGCAGTTTCCTAGGGGCCTACAATGAGCAGTTCTTC.

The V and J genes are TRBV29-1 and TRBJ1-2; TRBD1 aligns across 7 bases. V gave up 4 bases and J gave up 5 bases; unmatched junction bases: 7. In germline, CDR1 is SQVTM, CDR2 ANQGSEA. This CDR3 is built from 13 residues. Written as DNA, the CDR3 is TGCAGCGTTGCCCCGACAGGGCTATATGGCTACACCTTC. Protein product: CSVAPTGLYGYTF.

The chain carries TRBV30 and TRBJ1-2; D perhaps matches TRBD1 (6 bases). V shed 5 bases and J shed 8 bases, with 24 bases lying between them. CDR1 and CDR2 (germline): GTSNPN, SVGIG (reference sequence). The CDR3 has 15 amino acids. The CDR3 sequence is CAWGTTGNPAEGYTF. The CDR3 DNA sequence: TGTGCCTGGGGTACGACAGGTAATCCCGCCGAGGGCTACACCTTC.

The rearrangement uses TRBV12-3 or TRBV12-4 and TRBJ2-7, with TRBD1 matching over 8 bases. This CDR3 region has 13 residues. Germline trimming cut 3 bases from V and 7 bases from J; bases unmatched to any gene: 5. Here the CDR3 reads CASSFQGAGEQYV. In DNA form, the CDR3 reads TGTGCCAGCAGTTTCCAGGGGGCGGGGGAGCAGTACGTC.

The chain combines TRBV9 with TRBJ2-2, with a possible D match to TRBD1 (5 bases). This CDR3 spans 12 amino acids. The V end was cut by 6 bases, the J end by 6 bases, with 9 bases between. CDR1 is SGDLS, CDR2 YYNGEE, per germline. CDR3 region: CASTSGSGELFF. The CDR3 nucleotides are TGTGCCAGCACCTCAGGGTCCGGGGAGCTGTTTTTT.

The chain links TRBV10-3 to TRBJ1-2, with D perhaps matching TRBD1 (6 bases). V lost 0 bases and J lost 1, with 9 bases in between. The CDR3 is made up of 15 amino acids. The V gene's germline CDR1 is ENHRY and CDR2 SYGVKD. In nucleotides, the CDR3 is TGTGCCATCAGTGAGTCAACAGGGTATAACTATGGCTACACCTTC. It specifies CAISESTGYNYGYTF.

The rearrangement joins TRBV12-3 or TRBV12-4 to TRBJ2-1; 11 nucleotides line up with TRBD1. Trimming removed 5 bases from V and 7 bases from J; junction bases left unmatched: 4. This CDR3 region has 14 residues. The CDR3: CASSVGTGGNEQFF. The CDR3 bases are TGTGCCAGCAGTGTTGGGACAGGGGGAAATGAGCAGTTCTTC.

In DNA, the CDR3 is TGTGCCAGATCCGGTAGGGGTGGCGCCATTAGGGACAATGAGCAGTTCTTC. Its protein product is CARSGRGGAIRDNEQFF. The gene calls are TRBV6-4 and TRBJ2-1, with a weak D call TRBD1 (5 bases). V dropped 9 bases and J dropped 5 bases, with 26 bases sitting between them. Germline V gives CDR1 MRHNA, CDR2 SNTAGT. The length of the CDR3 is 17 residues.

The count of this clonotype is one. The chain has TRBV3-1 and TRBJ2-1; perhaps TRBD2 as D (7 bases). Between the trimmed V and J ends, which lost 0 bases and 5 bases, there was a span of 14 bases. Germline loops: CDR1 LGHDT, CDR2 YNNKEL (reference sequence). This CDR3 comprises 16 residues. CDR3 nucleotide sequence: TGTGCCAGCAGCCAAGATTGGGGGGGCGTAGACAATGAGCAGTTCTTC. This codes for CASSQDWGGVDNEQFF.

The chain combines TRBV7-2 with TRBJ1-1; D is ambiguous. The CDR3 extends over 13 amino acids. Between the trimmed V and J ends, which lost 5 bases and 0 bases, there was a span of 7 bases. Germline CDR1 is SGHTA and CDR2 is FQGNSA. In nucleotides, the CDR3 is TGTGCCAGCAGCGCGGTTCTGAACACTGAAGCTTTCTTT. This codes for CASSAVLNTEAFF.

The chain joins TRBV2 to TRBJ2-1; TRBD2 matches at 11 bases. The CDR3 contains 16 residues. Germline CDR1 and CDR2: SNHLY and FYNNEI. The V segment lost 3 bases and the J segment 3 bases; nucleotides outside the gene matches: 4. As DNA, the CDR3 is TGTGCCAGCAGTGAGACTAGCGGGGACGGCTACAATGAGCAGTTCTTC. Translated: CASSETSGDGYNEQFF. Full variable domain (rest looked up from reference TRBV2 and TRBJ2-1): EPEVTQTPSHQVTQMGQEVILRCVPISNHLYFYWYRQILGQKVEFLVSFYNNEISEKSEIFDDQFSVERPDGSNFTLKIRSTKLEDSAMYFCASSETSGDGYNEQFFGPGTRLTVL.

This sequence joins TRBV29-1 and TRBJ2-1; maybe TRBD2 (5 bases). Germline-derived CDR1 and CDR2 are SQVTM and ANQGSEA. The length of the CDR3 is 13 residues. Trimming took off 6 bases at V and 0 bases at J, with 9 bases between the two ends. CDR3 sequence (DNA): TGCAGCGTAGTACGGGGCTCCTACAATGAGCAGTTCTTC. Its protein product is CSVVRGSYNEQFF.

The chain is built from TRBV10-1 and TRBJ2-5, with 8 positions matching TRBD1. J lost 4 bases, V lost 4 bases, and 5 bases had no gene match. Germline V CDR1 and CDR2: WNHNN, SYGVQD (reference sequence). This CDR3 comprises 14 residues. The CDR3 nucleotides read TGCGCCAGCAGTGGGACAGGGATATCAGAGACCCAGTACTTC. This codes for CASSGTGISETQYF.

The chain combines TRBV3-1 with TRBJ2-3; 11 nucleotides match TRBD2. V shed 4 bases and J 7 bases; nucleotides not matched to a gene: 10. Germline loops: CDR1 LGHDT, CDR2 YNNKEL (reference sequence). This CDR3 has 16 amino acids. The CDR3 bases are TGTGCCAGCAGCCCACTAGCGGGGGACGACCAAAATACGCAGTATTTT. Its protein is CASSPLAGDDQNTQYF.

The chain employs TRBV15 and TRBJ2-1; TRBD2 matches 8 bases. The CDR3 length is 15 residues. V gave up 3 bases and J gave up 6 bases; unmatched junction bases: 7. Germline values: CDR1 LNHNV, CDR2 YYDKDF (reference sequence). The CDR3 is CATSRGLVSGNEQFF. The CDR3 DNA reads TGTGCCACCAGCAGGGGACTAGTCAGCGGCAATGAGCAGTTCTTC.

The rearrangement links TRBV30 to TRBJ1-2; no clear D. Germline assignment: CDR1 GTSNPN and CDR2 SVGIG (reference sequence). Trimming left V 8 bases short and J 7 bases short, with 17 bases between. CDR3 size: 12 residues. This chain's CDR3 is CAREHGITGYTF. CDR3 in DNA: TGTGCCAGGGAGCACGGGATAACTGGCTACACCTTC.

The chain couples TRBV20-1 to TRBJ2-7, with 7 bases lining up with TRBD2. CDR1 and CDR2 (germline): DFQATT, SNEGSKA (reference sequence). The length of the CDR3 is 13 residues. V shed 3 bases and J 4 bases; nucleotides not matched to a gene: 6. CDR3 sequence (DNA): TGCAGTGCTAGGGAGACGGGGGGTTACGAGCAGTACGTC. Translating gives CSARETGGYEQYV.

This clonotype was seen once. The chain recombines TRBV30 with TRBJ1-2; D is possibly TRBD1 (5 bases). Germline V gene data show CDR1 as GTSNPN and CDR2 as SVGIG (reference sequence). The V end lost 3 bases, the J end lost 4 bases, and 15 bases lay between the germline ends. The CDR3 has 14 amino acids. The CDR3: CAWSSLGGSYGYTF. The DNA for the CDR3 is TGTGCCTGGAGCTCCCTGGGGGGGAGCTATGGCTACACCTTC. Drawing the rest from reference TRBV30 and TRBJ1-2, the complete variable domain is SQTIHQWPATLVQPVGSPLSLECTVEGTSNPNLYWYRQAAGRGLQLLFYSVGIGQISSEVPQNLSASRPQDRQFILSSKKLLLSDSGFYLCAWSSLGGSYGYTFGSGTRLTVV.